This T cell receptor beta chain came from a study of early T cells in non-severe SARS-CoV-2 infection (dated by TCRdb to the early 2020s). Regarding the research as a whole: Because TCR sequencing was done on bulk RNA from unsorted whole blood, the alpha and beta chains could not be paired.

Results and caveats for the whole study, not just this receptor: Matching against VDJdb was skewed toward anti-spike CD8 responses, likely underestimated virus-specific expansions, and missed private and CD4 specificities.

The sample holds one count of this clonotype. Its antigen has not been determined. No qualities accompany the bases; no much larger clone lies one base away. One read alone makes for weak evidence. The method was 5' RACE. Sequencing was performed on a NextSeq 500. The TCR library protocol attached unique molecular identifiers to individual cDNA molecules to correct for sequencing error and PCR bias. Sequencing covered both TCR alpha and beta chains, and within each sample the abundances of alpha and beta sequences were tightly co-correlated. The authors' analysis ran thus. Decombinator V4 was used to annotate the V gene, J gene and CDR3 of the TCR sequences. Expanded TCRs were defined as changing significantly between any two time points under a Poisson model with p below 0.0001. TCR abundances were normalised to the total number of TCRs sequenced per sample and were expressed as counts per million. MAIT TCRs were defined by TRAV1-2 paired with TRAJ12, TRAJ20 or TRAJ33, and iNKT TCRs by TRAV10 paired with TRAJ18. VDJdb, accessed on 1 November 2021, was searched for TCRs annotated for CMV, EBV and SARS-CoV-2, and TCRs annotated for more than one antigen were excluded. TCRdb's own reprocessing of the public reads used fastp at Q25 and MiXCR and kept productive beta chains. CDR3 protein duplicates are merged, each entry listing the most common genes and DNA. TCRdb's processing, not the authors', yielded these V and J calls. The sample has more than 65,000 distinct CDR3 sequences on record, 9.5% to 15% of them singletons. Together, the top ten hold approximately 1.1% of the sample.

The study was a case-control design nested within a healthcare worker cohort in London, UK, with weekly nasopharyngeal swab PCR tests and blood sampling. Between 23 and 31 March 2020, the week of the UK lockdown, healthcare workers were enrolled and then followed up weekly for as long as 16 weeks. The cysteine opens and the phenylalanine closes a CDR3 of 13 amino acids. Of all the DNA, just the CDR3 is kept, 39 bases in frame from base 1. CDR1 and CDR2 were assigned from the germline V gene as SGHTA and FQGNSA. Trimming takes 2 bases from V and 4 bases from J, and the germline ends sit 6 bases apart.

The chain is encoded by TRBV7-2 joined to TRBJ1-5; no D gene is confidently identified. The sample consisted of whole blood. The sequence was obtained from an adult who was a healthcare worker with PCR-confirmed SARS-CoV-2 infection or an uninfected control (not recorded which). The CDR3 in this case is CASSLRENQPQHF. The bases read TGTGCCAGCAGCTTAAGGGAGAATCAGCCCCAGCATTTT.